The entry that follows covers one TCR beta chain sequence. The antigen is undetermined. Researchers built TCR beta cDNA using 5'RACE template switching with UMIs. Each CDR3 protein gets one entry in TCRdb, which reprocessed the 5' RACE reads and gives no DNA. This sample contains about 430,000 distinct CDR3 sequences. This record belongs to a study of T cells expressing NK-cell markers. Study-wide points: Four donors showed these clonotypes also leading the CD3+CD56-NKG2C+ fraction. The study did not resolve the HCMV specificity of expanded NKG2C+ T cell clones.

Input material: blood T cells: a sorted CD56 or NKG2C T cell subset, CD4+ or CD8+ T cells, or bulk PBMC T cells (not recorded which). The receptor was isolated from a woman aged 50 to 60 in good health.

CDR3 amino acids: CASSFQSFANTGELFF. J is TRBJ2-2 and V is TRBV12-3 or TRBV12-4. CDR3 length: 16 residues.